This TCR beta chain was retrieved from a study of graft-versus-host responses after intestinal transplantation. Study-level background: Recipients received multivisceral, liver-intestinal, or isolated intestinal transplants. Tacrolimus plus steroids were given to all recipients for 2 to 4 years, preceded by anti-thymocyte globulin induction. Overall study findings and caveats: Allografts of patients with graft-donor T cell macrochimerism showed high graft-versus-host to host-versus-graft clone ratios. With peak circulating GvH clone levels came an association with early post-transplant HvG declines.

The germline gives CDR1 PRHDT, CDR2 FYEKMQ (reference sequence). Trimming cost V 6 bases and J 0 bases; bases outside gene matches: 4. The CDR3 has 15 residues. TCRdb's copy holds only in-frame clones and misses some; the assay was immunoSEQ multiplex PCR. The data contain approximately 8,300 clones, 27% of them singletons. Irradiated, violet-dye-labeled stimulator cells, 200,000 in number, were plated with 200,000 CFSE-labeled responder cells. Remarks on this clone: This may be a read error, as it is one base from a much larger clone.

The source was alloreactive CD8+ T cells from a mixed lymphocyte reaction culture, collected before transplantation. Subset: CFSE-low proliferating T cells sorted from roughly six-day pre-transplant mixed lymphocyte reaction (GvH or HvG direction). The TCR sequence derives from a human patient who was an organ donor for intestinal transplantation. The chain recombines TRBV13 with TRBJ2-1, with 8 bases matching TRBD1. CDR3 residues: CASSPTGGSYNEQFF. In DNA, the CDR3 is TGTGCCAGCAGTCCTACAGGGGGCTCCTACAATGAGCAGTTCTTC.